This is a list of T cell receptor beta chains from one sample in a study of PD-1 blockade in mismatch repair-deficient tumors. No antigen has been identified for these receptors. Method: immunoSEQ multiplex PCR; TCRdb's copy keeps in-frame clones and lacks some. The sample lists over 9,000 clones; about 86% were seen once. Sample: cells cultured in vitro, taken from a patient treated with pembrolizumab. The source is an adult with mismatch repair-deficient cancer. CDR3s include the opening cysteine and the closing phenylalanine or tryptophan. A D gene is named only where the DNA matches it firmly. Size is omitted from some rows. Given values are once, few, many or a class for expanded clones.

-	TRBV30	-	TRBJ1-2	TGTGCCTGGAGTTTAACCCCTAATTCTGGCTACACCTTC	CAWSLTPNSGYTF
-	TRBV5-4	once	TRBJ2-1	TGTGCCAGCAGCATTAGCGGCGAGGGGTTTACCGAGCAGTTCTTC	CASSISGEGFTEQFF
TRBD2	TRBV28	-	TRBJ2-1	TGTGCCAGCAGGTCACTAGCGTATGAGCAGTTCTTC	CASRSLAYEQFF
-	TRBV5-1	-	TRBJ2-3	TGCGCCAGCAGCGACGGCACAGATACGCAGTATTTT	CASSDGTDTQYF
-	TRBV10-1	-	TRBJ2-1	TGCGCCAGCAGTGATCCCGACAGTCCCCAAAATGAGCAGTTCTTC	CASSDPDSPQNEQFF
TRBD2	TRBV30	-	TRBJ2-7	TGTGCCTGGAGTGTTAAGTACCTCAGGACTAGCGGGAGTGAACGATACTACGAGCAGTACTTC	CAWSVKYLRTSGSERYYEQYF
-	TRBV10-3	-	TRBJ2-2	TGTGCCATCAGGCCTACTAGGACCGGGGAGCTGTTTTTT	CAIRPTRTGELFF
-	TRBV5-4	-	TRBJ2-3	TGTGCCAGCAGCTCCGGGACTGCCCCGGCAGATACGCAGTATTTT	CASSSGTAPADTQYF
TRBD2	TRBV6-1	-	TRBJ2-1	TGTGCCAGCAGTGATTTAGCTAGCGGGAGGGATGAGCAGTTCTTC	CASSDLASGRDEQFF
-	TRBV19	-	TRBJ1-2	TGTGCCAGTAGTATGGGAGACAGCTTCTATGGCTACACCTTC	CASSMGDSFYGYTF
TRBD1	TRBV6-5	-	TRBJ2-1	TGTGCCAGCAGTTCCCCGGGACAGGGAGCCAATGAGCAGTTCTTC	CASSSPGQGANEQFF
TRBD1	TRBV7-9	-	TRBJ2-5	TGTGCCAGCAGCTCCGCACTAGGGGGCCCGGGGACCCAGTACTTC	CASSSALGGPGTQYF
-	TRBV9	-	TRBJ2-6	TGTGCCAGCAGCGTAGACCGGGCCAACGTCCTGACTTTC	CASSVDRANVLTF
-	TRBV5-4	-	TRBJ1-1	TGTGCCAGCAGCTTAGACAGCTACACTGAAGCTTTCTTT	CASSLDSYTEAFF
-	TRBV6-5	-	TRBJ1-3	TGTGCCAGCAGTCCCTCTGTTTCTGGAAACACCATATATTTT	CASSPSVSGNTIYF
-	TRBV4-1	-	TRBJ1-2	TGCGCCAGCAGCCGCCAATCGGTAAACTATGGCTACACCTTC	CASSRQSVNYGYTF
-	TRBV5-1	once	TRBJ2-7	TGCGCCAGCAGCTTGGGGGCCTACGAGCAGTACTTC	CASSLGAYEQYF
TRBD1	TRBV19	once	TRBJ2-7	TGTGCCAGTAGGGAGACAGGGGTCCCCTACGAGCAGTACTTC	CASRETGVPYEQYF
-	TRBV9	once	TRBJ1-1	TGTGCCAGCAGCGTAGCTTTACAACCCATGAACACTGAAGCTTTCTTT	CASSVALQPMNTEAFF
TRBD1	TRBV9	-	TRBJ2-1	TGTGCCAGCAGCGTAGGACAGGGGTCCTACAATGAGCAGTTCTTC	CASSVGQGSYNEQFF
-	TRBV2	-	TRBJ2-5	TGTGCCAGCACTGGGGAACAAGAGACCCAGTACTTC	CASTGEQETQYF
-	TRBV28	few	TRBJ1-3	TGTGCCAGCAGTTTATATTGGCGGCCGGCTGGAAACACCATATATTTT	CASSLYWRPAGNTIYF
TRBD2	TRBV19	-	TRBJ2-7	TGTGCCAGTAGTACAATACTAGCGCTGCACTCCTACGAGCAGTACTTC	CASSTILALHSYEQYF